The clone carrying this T cell receptor (beta chain) was seen just once. No antigen is known for it. Per germline, CDR1 SQVTM and CDR2 ANQGSEA. V was trimmed by 3 bases and J by 3 bases, leaving 11 bases between them. The CDR3 loop spans 13 amino acids. This record belongs to a study of shared clonotypes between healthy human individuals. Study background: Each donor's CD4 naive and CD4 memory cells filled three plates apiece, CD8 naive two, and CD8 memory one.

Replicate sorted-subset PCRs were loaded with 150 to 250 ng DNA, tens of thousands of T cell genomes. TCRdb's table, derived via immunoSEQ multiplex PCR, lists solely in-frame clones and lacks some. Seen here are 150,000 to 200,000 clones, about 93% observed once, and the top ten hold around 0.067%. CD4+ cells underwent separation, giving CD45RA+ naive and CD45RA-negative memory subsets. Study findings and constraints: Generally, naive subsets (rather than memory subsets) showed larger estimated richness.

Sequencing used naive CD4+ T cells sorted from blood. Subset noted: CD45RA+ positively selected. This TCR derives from a woman in her twenties or thirties in good health. The chain links TRBV29-1 to TRBJ2-5; D might be TRBD2 (6 bases). The CDR3 loop is CSVEFGTEETQYF. The CDR3 coding sequence is TGCAGCGTTGAGTTTGGGACTGAAGAGACCCAGTACTTC.